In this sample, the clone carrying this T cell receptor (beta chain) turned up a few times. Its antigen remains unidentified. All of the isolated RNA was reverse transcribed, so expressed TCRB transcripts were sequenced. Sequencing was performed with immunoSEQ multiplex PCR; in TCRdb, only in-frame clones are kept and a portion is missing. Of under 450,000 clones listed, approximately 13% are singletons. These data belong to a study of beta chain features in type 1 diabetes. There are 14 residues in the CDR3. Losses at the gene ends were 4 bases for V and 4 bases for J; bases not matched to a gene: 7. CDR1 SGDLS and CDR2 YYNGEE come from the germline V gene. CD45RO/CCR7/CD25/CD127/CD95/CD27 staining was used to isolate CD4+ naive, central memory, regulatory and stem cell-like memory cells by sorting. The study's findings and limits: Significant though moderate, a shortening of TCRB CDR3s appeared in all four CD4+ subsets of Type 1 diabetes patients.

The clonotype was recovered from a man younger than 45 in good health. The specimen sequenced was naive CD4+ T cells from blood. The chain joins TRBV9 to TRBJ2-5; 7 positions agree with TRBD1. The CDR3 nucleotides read TGTGCCAGCAGCAGCCTCAGGGGGAGAGAGACCCAGTACTTC. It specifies CASSSLRGRETQYF.